The source of this T cell receptor beta chain is a study of technical replicates of blood from several donors. The protocol was immunoSEQ multiplex PCR, while the TCRdb copy is restricted to in-frame clones and leaves out a portion. The repertoire holds tens of thousands of clones, with about 95% as singletons. Germline CDR1 reads SEHNR; CDR2 reads FQNEAQ (reference sequence). V gave up 2 bases and J gave up 2 bases; unmatched junction bases: 15. The CDR3 length is 19 residues. The chain carries TRBV7-9 and TRBJ2-3; 8 bases line up with TRBD2. The clonotype comes from a human donor in good health. Sequencing used T cells isolated from PBMCs. The chain's CDR3 is CASSLRSRPQREYTDTQYF. The CDR3 DNA reads TGTGCCAGCAGCTTAAGGTCCCGCCCCCAGCGGGAGTACACAGATACGCAGTATTTT.